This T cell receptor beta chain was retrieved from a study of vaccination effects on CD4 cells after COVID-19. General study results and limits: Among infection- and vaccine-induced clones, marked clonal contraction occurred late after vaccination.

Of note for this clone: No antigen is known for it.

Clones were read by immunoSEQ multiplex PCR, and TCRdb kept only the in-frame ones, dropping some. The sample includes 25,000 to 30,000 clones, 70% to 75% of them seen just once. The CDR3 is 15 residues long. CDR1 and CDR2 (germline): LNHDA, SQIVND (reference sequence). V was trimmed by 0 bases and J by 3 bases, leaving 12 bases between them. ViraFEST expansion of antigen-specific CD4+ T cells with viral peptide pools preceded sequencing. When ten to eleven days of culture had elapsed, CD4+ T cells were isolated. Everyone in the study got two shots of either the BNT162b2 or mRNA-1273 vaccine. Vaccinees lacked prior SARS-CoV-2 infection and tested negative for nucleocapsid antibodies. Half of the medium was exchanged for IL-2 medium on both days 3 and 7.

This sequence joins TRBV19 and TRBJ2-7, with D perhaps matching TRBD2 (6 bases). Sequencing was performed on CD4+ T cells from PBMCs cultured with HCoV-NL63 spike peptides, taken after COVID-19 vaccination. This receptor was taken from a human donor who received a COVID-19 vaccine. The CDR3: CASSIDGGGSYEQYF. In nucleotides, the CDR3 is TGTGCCAGTAGTATAGACGGGGGAGGTAGCTACGAGCAGTACTTC.